This passage covers 20 T cell receptor beta chains from one sample sequenced in a study of T cell clones after liver transplantation. Some clones are missing from TCRdb's copy, which holds only in-frame ones; the method was immunoSEQ multiplex PCR. The sample shows fewer than 110,000 clones, around 80% of them seen only once. Sequencing was performed on CD4+ T cells from blood, taken around 44 months after liver transplant. Receptors originate from a human patient who received a liver transplant. The T cells may come from the graft donor.

The J gene is TRBJ2-7, the V gene TRBV30; 9 bases align to TRBD2. J gave up 4 bases and V 1 base, and 5 bases lay outside the gene matches. Germline-derived CDR1 and CDR2 are GTSNPN and SVGIG (reference sequence). CDR3 length: 14 residues. In DNA form, the CDR3 reads TGTGCCTGGAGTGGTAGCGGGAGATGGTACGAGCAGTACTTC. This sequence encodes CAWSGSGRWYEQYF. Based on the CDR3 plus reference TRBV30 and TRBJ2-7, the full variable domain is SQTIHQWPATLVQPVGSPLSLECTVEGTSNPNLYWYRQAAGRGLQLLFYSVGIGQISSEVPQNLSASRPQDRQFILSSKKLLLSDSGFYLCAWSGSGRWYEQYFGPGTRLTVT.

This clone has just a few counts. The chain uses TRBV5-6 and TRBJ2-1, with a possible D match to TRBD1 (6 bases). Between the trimmed V and J ends, which lost 7 bases and 3 bases, there was a span of 11 bases. CDR1 is SGHDT, CDR2 YYEEEE, per germline. This CDR3 is built from 13 residues. CDR3 loop: CASQGLFYNEQFF. CDR3 in DNA: TGTGCCAGCCAGGGGCTCTTCTACAATGAGCAGTTCTTC.

The chain couples TRBV6-1 to TRBJ2-1, with 11 bases that match TRBD2. V lost 5 bases to trimming and J lost 9 bases; unmatched junction nucleotides: 6. The CDR3 covers 14 residues. Germline V gives CDR1 MNHNS, CDR2 SASEGT. The CDR3 here is CASSLGTSGVEQFF. CDR3 DNA sequence: TGTGCCAGCAGTCTTGGGACTAGCGGAGTTGAGCAGTTCTTC.

The CDR3 loop reads CASGGGQGSQETQYF. CDR3 bases: TGTGCCAGCGGGGGTGGACAGGGGTCCCAAGAGACCCAGTACTTC. V usage is TRBV6-5 and J usage is TRBJ2-5, with TRBD1 matching over 9 bases. V dropped 8 bases and J dropped 1; count of bases not matched to a gene: 8. Germline V gives CDR1 MNHEY, CDR2 SVGAGI. The CDR3 extends over 15 amino acids.

Only one count was recorded for this clone. The gene calls are TRBV5-1 and TRBJ1-4; 7 nucleotides align to TRBD1. J lost 5 bases, V lost 1 base, and 2 bases had no gene match. This CDR3 is 14 amino acids long. Germline assignment: CDR1 SGHRS and CDR2 YFSETQ. The CDR3 nucleotides read TGCGCCAGCAGCTTGCTACAGGGGAATGAAAAACTGTTTTTT. It yields the protein CASSLLQGNEKLFF.

The J gene is TRBJ2-7, the V gene TRBV11-1; D gene uncertain. CDR3 length: 13 amino acids. Germline V gives CDR1 SGHAT, CDR2 FQDESV (reference sequence). Trimming cost V 5 bases and J 5 bases, with 13 bases left between them. The CDR3 nucleotides are TGTGCCAGCAGCCCAACCAGCCGCCACGAGCAGTACTTC. Translated, it gives CASSPTSRHEQYF.

This chain joins TRBV5-1 and TRBJ1-1, with 9 bases lining up with TRBD1. The germline V gene encodes CDR1 SGHRS and CDR2 YFSETQ. The CDR3 has 14 amino acids. V lost 4 bases, J lost 4 bases, and 5 bases stayed unmatched. CDR3 DNA sequence: TGCGCCAGCAGCCAGGGACAGGGCGGCACTGAAGCTTTCTTT. Translating gives CASSQGQGGTEAFF. Looking up the rest from reference TRBV5-1 and TRBJ1-1 gives the full variable domain: KAGVTQTPRYLIKTRGQQVTLSCSPISGHRSVSWYQQTPGQGLQFLFEYFSETQRNKGNFPGRFSGRQFSNSRSEMNVSTLELGDSALYLCASSQGQGGTEAFFGQGTRLTVV.

The rearrangement joins TRBV6-1 to TRBJ1-5; 8 bases align to TRBD1. J lost 5 bases, V lost 8 bases, and 8 bases had no gene match. CDR1 is MNHNS and CDR2 is SASEGT in the germline V gene. This CDR3 has 14 residues. In DNA, the CDR3 is TGTGCCAGCTTGGCGCAGGGGGCCTATCAGCCCCAGCATTTT. Translating it yields CASLAQGAYQPQHF.

This clone has a single count. The gene calls are TRBV14 and TRBJ2-1; 9 bases are shared with TRBD1. This CDR3 contains 18 residues. Germline assignment: CDR1 SGHDN and CDR2 FVKESK. Trimming at V came to 2 bases and at J to 4 bases, leaving 12 bases not matched to a gene. The CDR3 loop reads CASSQRTGAAFRYNEQFF. The CDR3 region has the DNA TGTGCCAGCAGCCAACGGACAGGGGCCGCATTCCGATACAATGAGCAGTTCTTC.

V and J are TRBV6-6 and TRBJ1-1; D unresolved. The CDR3 runs 13 residues. Germline-derived CDR1 and CDR2 are MNHNY and SVGAGI (reference sequence). Trimming cost V 2 bases and J 9 bases, with 13 bases left between them. In DNA, the CDR3 is TGTGCCAGCAGTTACGCCCCGCTCCCCCAAGCTTTCTTT. It encodes CASSYAPLPQAFF.

The CDR3 sequence is CASRKRTSASDTQYF. CDR3 nucleotides: TGTGCCAGCAGAAAAAGGACCAGTGCATCAGATACGCAGTATTTT. V gene TRBV7-9 combines with J gene TRBJ2-3, with unresolved D. From germline, CDR1 is SEHNR and CDR2 FQNEAQ (reference sequence). The V gene lost 6 bases and the J gene lost 4 bases, with 17 bases spanning the gap. This CDR3 spans 15 amino acids.

The rearrangement links TRBV5-1 to TRBJ2-5; D possibly corresponds to TRBD1 (6 bases). The CDR3 covers 16 residues. V was pared by 1 base and J by 6 bases, with 19 bases between. The germline CDR1 and CDR2 sequences are SGHRS and YFSETQ. DNA for the CDR3: TGCGCCAGCAGCTTGATTATCCAGGGGAATGGGAAGACCCAGTACTTC. It codes for CASSLIIQGNGKTQYF.

CDR3 sequence: CASSLLAGGPHEQYF. The CDR3 DNA reads TGTGCCAGCAGCTTACTAGCGGGAGGGCCCCACGAGCAGTACTTC. The V gene is TRBV5-4, the J gene TRBJ2-7, with 13 bases that match TRBD2. This CDR3 spans 15 amino acids. With 2 bases clipped from V and 5 bases from J, the junction kept 4 bases outside the gene matches. CDR1 is SGHNT, CDR2 YYREEE, per germline (reference sequence).

The sample holds a few counts of this clone. The chain joins TRBV27 to TRBJ1-1; TRBD1 matches 9 bases. The germline V gene has CDR1 MNHEY and CDR2 SMNVEV (reference sequence). The CDR3 covers 16 residues. The J segment lost 2 bases and the V segment lost 2 bases, leaving 6 bases of the junction unmatched. CDR3 coding DNA: TGTGCCAGCAGTTTAGGGACAGGGACCTTAAACACTGAAGCTTTCTTT. This translates into CASSLGTGTLNTEAFF.

The chain has TRBV5-4 and TRBJ2-2; the match to TRBD1 covers 11 bases. The J segment lost 5 bases and the V segment lost 4 bases, leaving 10 bases of the junction unmatched. The CDR3 spans 17 residues. Per germline, CDR1 SGHNT and CDR2 YYREEE (reference sequence). Written as DNA, the CDR3 is TGTGCCAGCAGCGGGGAAAGGACAGGGGGCAGGACCGGGGAGCTGTTTTTT. This translates into CASSGERTGGRTGELFF.

The chain carries TRBV5-4 and TRBJ2-1; 8 positions match TRBD1. CDR3 length: 14 amino acids. Trimming at V came to 4 bases and at J to 6 bases, leaving 6 bases not matched to a gene. Germline V gene sequence: CDR1 SGHNT, CDR2 YYREEE (reference sequence). The CDR3 DNA sequence: TGTGCCAGCAGCCAGGACAGGGATCGCAATGAGCAGTTCTTC. This codes for CASSQDRDRNEQFF.

The chain links TRBV5-1 to TRBJ2-5; TRBD1 matches 7 bases. V lost 3 bases, J lost 2 bases, and 16 bases stayed unmatched. Per the germline V gene, CDR1 is SGHRS and CDR2 is YFSETQ. CDR3 length: 18 amino acids. The CDR3 loop reads CASSWTNNPGQTQETQYF. The DNA for the CDR3 is TGCGCCAGCAGCTGGACGAATAATCCGGGACAGACACAAGAGACCCAGTACTTC.

The J gene is TRBJ2-2, the V gene TRBV11-2; TRBD2 agrees at 8 bases. The V and J ends lost 8 bases and 7 bases, in that order; junction bases with no gene match: 15. From germline, CDR1 is SGHAT and CDR2 FQNNGV. The CDR3 totals 16 residues. CDR3 bases: TGTGCCAGCCGCCCAGGAGGCGGGGGGAATATCGGGGAGCTGTTTTTT. Translation gives CASRPGGGGNIGELFF. The complete variable domain, with remaining parts taken from reference TRBV11-2 and TRBJ2-2, reads EAGVAQSPRYKIIEKRQSVAFWCNPISGHATLYWYQQILGQGPKLLIQFQNNGVVDDSQLPKDRFSAERLKGVDSTLKIQPAKLEDSAVYLCASRPGGGGNIGELFFGEGSRLTVL.

The chain couples TRBV6-5 to TRBJ1-2; no clear D. V gave up 5 bases and J gave up 3 bases, with 10 bases separating them. CDR3 length: 13 residues. The germline gives CDR1 MNHEY, CDR2 SVGAGI. CDR3 in amino acids: CASSRGSDYGYTF. In nucleotides, the CDR3 is TGTGCCAGCAGTCGAGGGAGCGACTATGGCTACACCTTC.

The chain couples TRBV5-1 to TRBJ2-1; a possible D gene is TRBD2 (6 bases). CDR1 and CDR2 (germline): SGHRS, YFSETQ. V was trimmed by 2 bases and J by 6 bases, leaving 24 bases between them. This CDR3 has 18 residues. The CDR3 bases are TGCGCCAGCAGCTTACGTGCCGGGACTTCTCTCTCCAGCAATGAGCAGTTCTTC. Translation: CASSLRAGTSLSSNEQFF. Full variable domain (missing parts from reference TRBV5-1 and TRBJ2-1): KAGVTQTPRYLIKTRGQQVTLSCSPISGHRSVSWYQQTPGQGLQFLFEYFSETQRNKGNFPGRFSGRQFSNSRSEMNVSTLELGDSALYLCASSLRAGTSLSSNEQFFGPGTRLTVL.